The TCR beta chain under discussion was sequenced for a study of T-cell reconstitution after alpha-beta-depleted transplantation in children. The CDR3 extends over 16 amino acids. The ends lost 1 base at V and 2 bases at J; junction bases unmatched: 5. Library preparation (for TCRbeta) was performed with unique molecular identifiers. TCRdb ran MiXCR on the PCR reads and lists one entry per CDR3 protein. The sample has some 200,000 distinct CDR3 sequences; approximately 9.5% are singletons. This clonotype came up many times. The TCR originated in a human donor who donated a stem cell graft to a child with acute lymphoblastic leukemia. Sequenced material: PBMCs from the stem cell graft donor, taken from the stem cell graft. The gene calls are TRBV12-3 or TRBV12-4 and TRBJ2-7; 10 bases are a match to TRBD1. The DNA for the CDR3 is TGTGCCAGCAGTTTAGTAGTTGGACAGGGGGCCTACGAGCAGTACTTC. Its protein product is CASSLVVGQGAYEQYF.